A selection of T cell receptor beta chains follows, all from one sample in a study of control samples from healthy donors and cancer patients. The assay was immunoSEQ multiplex PCR, and TCRdb's table has in-frame clones only and misses some. Of 120,000 or so clones listed, roughly 90% were seen once; the top ten hold 3.5% to 4%. Source material: PBMCs. These receptors were obtained from a woman aged 60-70 years with lung cancer. Both conserved end residues are part of each CDR3. The D gene is left open where the match is weak. Not every row has a clone size; where given, it reads once, few, many or a size class.

cdr3_aa cdr3_nt j_call d_call clone_size v_call
CASSFLPDRNYGYTF TGCGCCAGCAGCTTTCTGCCGGACAGGAACTATGGCTACACCTTC TRBJ1-2 TRBD1 few TRBV5-1
CASSTLGQENGYTF TGTGCCAGTAGTACCTTGGGACAGGAAAATGGCTACACCTTC TRBJ1-2 TRBD1 . TRBV19
CASSPKGALTGPQETQYF TGTGCCAGCAGCCCTAAGGGGGCATTGACAGGACCCCAAGAGACCCAGTACTTC TRBJ2-5 TRBD1 . TRBV7-8
CASSRGQVRRNTEAFF TGTGCCAGCAGCCGAGGACAGGTGCGGAGGAACACTGAAGCTTTCTTT TRBJ1-1 TRBD1 . TRBV5-6
CASSQGHLNTEAFF TGCGCCAGCAGTCAAGGACACTTGAACACTGAAGCTTTCTTT TRBJ1-1 . once TRBV23-1
CASSLADPGEQYF TGTGCCAGCAGCCTCGCGGATCCGGGAGAGCAGTACTTC TRBJ2-7 . medium-sized TRBV7-3
CATPASKYSNQPQHF TGCGCCACCCCGGCCAGCAAATATAGCAATCAGCCCCAGCATTTT TRBJ1-5 . . TRBV10-1
CASSTPGGEWDTEAFF TGTGCCAGCAGCACGCCAGGGGGTGAGTGGGACACTGAAGCTTTCTTT TRBJ1-1 TRBD1 . TRBV7-9
CASSAFGTHSGRNTGELFF TGTGCCAGCAGTGCCTTTGGGACGCACTCAGGGCGGAACACCGGGGAGCTGTTTTTT TRBJ2-2 . . TRBV27
CASSLDTGTGANVLTF TGCGCCAGCAGCTTGGATACAGGTACCGGGGCCAACGTCCTGACTTTC TRBJ2-6 . . TRBV5-1
CASSIAAGMGQPQHF TGTGCCAGTAGTATAGCCGCAGGGATGGGGCAGCCCCAGCATTTT TRBJ1-5 . . TRBV19
CASSSLSTDTQYF TGTGCCAGCAGTTCACTTAGCACAGATACGCAGTATTTT TRBJ2-3 . . TRBV27
CASSLSGRGKYF TGTGCCAGCAGCTTGAGTGGCAGGGGAAAGTATTTT TRBJ2-3 . . TRBV7-9
CASSSRGTGIYGYTF TGTGCCAGCAGTTCCCGTGGGACAGGGATCTATGGCTACACCTTC TRBJ1-2 TRBD1 . TRBV27
CASSHLLAGPSNEQFF TGTGCCAGCAGCCACCTACTAGCAGGGCCCTCCAATGAGCAGTTCTTC TRBJ2-1 . . TRBV3-1/TRBV3-2
CASSQDGSNQPQHF TGTGCCAGCAGTCAGGACGGAAGCAATCAGCCCCAGCATTTT TRBJ1-5 . . TRBV3-1/TRBV3-2